Presented here are 21 T cell receptor beta chains from one specimen sequenced in a study of CD8+ T cells in alopecia areata (dated by TCRdb to 2016 to 2019). Receptors were amplified or captured by the immunoSEQ multiplex PCR assay. RNA was extracted from all samples and reverse transcribed into cDNA as template for TCR sequencing. The immuneACCESS repertoire file appears here via TCRdb, limited to in-frame rearrangements. These files lack a portion of the clones; in checked studies, under half of the deficit traces to unresolved V genes, and the cause of the others is not known. Here the sample has a few hundred thousand clones; less than 45% occur a single time. 0.45% to 0.55% of the sample comes from the top ten. The intended sense of this specimen's treatment or condition label: oral pan-JAK inhibitor, 5-10 mg twice daily. Sequencing was performed on CD4+ T cells sorted from blood, taken at approximately week 30, from a patient treated with tofacitinib. The receptors here all came from a human donor with alopecia areata.

This chain uses TRBV30 with TRBJ1-1; no definite D call. Between the trimmed V and J ends, which lost 4 bases and 10 bases, there was a span of 19 bases. The CDR3 consists of 13 residues. Germline CDR1 GTSNPN, CDR2 SVGIG (reference sequence). CDR3 in DNA: TGTGCCTGGAACGGTAGGGCCCCGGAGGGAGCTTTCTTT. Its protein product is CAWNGRAPEGAFF.

J is TRBJ2-1 and V is TRBV18, with 10 bases aligning to TRBD2. Germline-derived CDR1 and CDR2 are KGHSH and LQKENI. This CDR3 has 15 residues. V shed 6 bases and J 7 bases; nucleotides not matched to a gene: 9. The CDR3 bases are TGTGCCAGCTCGCGCCTAGCGGGAGTTGAGAATGAGCAGTTCTTC. This codes for CASSRLAGVENEQFF.

This clone showed up just a few times. The chain joins TRBV7-9 to TRBJ2-7; D tentatively reads TRBD1 or TRBD2 (5 bases each). The CDR3 length is 13 residues. From germline, CDR1 is SEHNR and CDR2 FQNEAQ (reference sequence). Trimming removed 5 bases from V and 6 bases from J, with 14 bases in between. In DNA form, the CDR3 reads TGTGCCAGCAGCCCAGGGACCCCTGCCGAGCAGTACTTC. This sequence encodes CASSPGTPAEQYF.

The chain recombines TRBV4-2 with TRBJ2-3; no clear D. V lost 2 bases, J lost 0 bases, and 12 bases lay in between. Germline CDR1 LGHNA, CDR2 YNFKEQ. The CDR3 covers 16 residues. CDR3 residues: CASSQTSSTSTDTQYF. In DNA, the CDR3 is TGTGCCAGCAGCCAAACTTCATCGACTAGCACAGATACGCAGTATTTT.

This clone came up once. The chain recombines TRBV4-2 with TRBJ2-5; D is possibly TRBD1 (6 bases). Trimming removed 5 bases at V and 11 bases at J, with 18 bases between. Germline lookup yields CDR1 LGHNA and CDR2 YNFKEQ. The CDR3 contains 13 residues. Here the CDR3 reads CASSSRGPEEQYF. The DNA for the CDR3 is TGTGCCAGCAGCTCCAGGGGTCCTGAGGAGCAGTACTTC.

This clone was recorded a few times. The sample has other DNA sequences that encode this CDR3 too. The chain's CDR3 is CASSQGGEQFF. The DNA for the CDR3 is TGTGCCAGCAGCCAGGGCGGGGAGCAGTTCTTC. The chain is built from TRBV6-5 and TRBJ2-1, with D tentatively TRBD1 or TRBD2 (5 bases each). Germline assignment: CDR1 MNHEY and CDR2 SVGAGI. V lost 6 bases to trimming and J lost 10 bases, with 10 bases between them. CDR3 length: 11 residues.

This clone was detected a few times. The chain links TRBV19 to TRBJ1-6, with D perhaps matching TRBD1 (5 bases). The CDR3 covers 15 residues. The V gene lost 2 bases and the J gene lost 9 bases, with 14 bases spanning the gap. Germline V gene sequence: CDR1 LNHDA, CDR2 SQIVND (reference sequence). The CDR3: CASSIRGMESSPLHF. CDR3 nucleotides: TGTGCCAGTAGTATAAGGGGAATGGAAAGTTCACCCCTCCACTTT.

This clone was counted a few times. The J gene is TRBJ2-6, the V gene TRBV19, with D uncertain. The CDR3 spans 17 residues. V shed 6 bases and J shed 2 bases, with 17 bases lying between them. CDR1 and CDR2 from the germline V gene are LNHDA and SQIVND (reference sequence). The CDR3 nucleotides read TGTGCCAGTAGCAGTTCGGGCCTCGTCACTGGGGCCAACGTCCTGACTTTC. Protein product: CASSSSGLVTGANVLTF.

The chain recombines TRBV27 with TRBJ1-1, with D unresolved. There are 13 residues in the CDR3. Per germline, CDR1 MNHEY and CDR2 SMNVEV (reference sequence). V lost 6 bases and J lost 6, with 14 bases in between. CDR3 coding DNA: TGTGCCAGCAGGAGGGTGAGTGGCCCTGAAGCTTTCTTT. This translates into CASRRVSGPEAFF.

Of note for this clone: A much larger clonotype is one base distant, so this may be a read error. This rearrangement joins TRBV9 to TRBJ1-1; D perhaps matches TRBD1 (5 bases). The CDR3 length is 11 residues. In germline, CDR1 is SGDLS, CDR2 YYNGEE. The V end lost 7 bases, the J end lost 1 base, and 5 bases lay between the germline ends. This CDR3 reads CASGGNTEAFF. In nucleotides, the CDR3 is TGTGCCAGCGGGGGGAACACTGAAGCTTTCTTT.

The chain combines TRBV7-9 with TRBJ2-3, with D unclear. V gave up 5 bases and J gave up 0 bases, with 12 bases separating them. The CDR3 spans 15 residues. Germline V gives CDR1 SEHNR, CDR2 FQNEAQ (reference sequence). The CDR3 coding sequence is TGTGCCAGCAGCCGAGAACTCCCGAGCACAGATACGCAGTATTTT. Protein: CASSRELPSTDTQYF.

This chain joins TRBV29-1 and TRBJ1-3; TRBD1 might be the D (6 bases). The CDR3 length is 14 residues. The V gene lost 6 bases and the J gene lost 0 bases, with 12 bases spanning the gap. The germline gives CDR1 SQVTM, CDR2 ANQGSEA. The CDR3 loop reads CSVGQGPSGNTIYF. CDR3 DNA sequence: TGCAGCGTGGGACAAGGCCCCTCTGGAAACACCATATATTTT.

The chain has TRBV10-3 and TRBJ2-7; TRBD1 matches 7 bases. Trimming cost V 2 bases and J 0 bases; bases outside gene matches: 4. Germline CDR1 and CDR2: ENHRY and SYGVKD. This CDR3 has 15 amino acids. CDR3 protein: CAISEADRFSYEQYF. The CDR3, as DNA: TGTGCCATCAGTGAGGCGGACAGGTTCTCCTACGAGCAGTACTTC.

CDR3 DNA sequence: TGTGCCAGCAGCTTAGCCGCAGGGGGCTGGTACGAGCAGTACTTC. Residues: CASSLAAGGWYEQYF. The gene calls are TRBV7-2 and TRBJ2-7, with 8 bases lining up with TRBD1. Germline V lookup: CDR1 SGHTA, CDR2 FQGNSA. The CDR3 totals 15 residues. Losses at the gene ends were 0 bases for V and 4 bases for J; bases not matched to a gene: 5.

The gene calls are TRBV4-2 and TRBJ2-2; TRBD2 aligns across 7 bases. The CDR3 has 17 residues. With 3 bases clipped from V and 5 bases from J, the junction kept 12 bases outside the gene matches. CDR1 and CDR2 from the germline V gene are LGHNA and YNFKEQ. CDR3 amino acids: CASSQVAGLGPTGELFF. The CDR3 DNA reads TGTGCCAGCAGCCAGGTAGCGGGCCTAGGCCCTACCGGGGAGCTGTTTTTT.

V gene TRBV5-1 combines with J gene TRBJ1-2; TRBD1 matches 7 bases. The CDR3 is 16 residues long. V lost 5 bases, J lost 5 bases, and 15 bases stayed unmatched. Germline loops: CDR1 SGHRS, CDR2 YFSETQ. For the CDR3, the DNA is TGCGCCAGCAGGGCATCCGACAGGGCCGGGAGATATGGCTACACCTTC. It yields the protein CASRASDRAGRYGYTF.

The chain recombines TRBV5-1 with TRBJ2-1; D perhaps matches TRBD1 (5 bases). The CDR3 sequence is 15 residues long. Germline V lookup: CDR1 SGHRS, CDR2 YFSETQ. Trimming left V 2 bases short and J 2 bases short, with 11 bases between. The CDR3 DNA reads as TGCGCCAGCAGCTTAACAGGTGTCGCCTACAATGAGCAGTTCTTC. It encodes CASSLTGVAYNEQFF.

The gene calls are TRBV5-1 and TRBJ2-1; 7 bases map to TRBD2. Per germline, CDR1 SGHRS and CDR2 YFSETQ. Trimming removed 0 bases from V and 2 bases from J; junction bases left unmatched: 2. The CDR3 runs to 15 residues. The CDR3 DNA follows: TGCGCCAGCAGCTTGGGAGGGAGGGCCTACAATGAGCAGTTCTTC. Protein product: CASSLGGRAYNEQFF.

V and J are TRBV19 and TRBJ1-5; D call uncertain. Germline CDR1 LNHDA, CDR2 SQIVND (reference sequence). V shed 7 bases and J shed 0 bases, with 10 bases lying between them. The CDR3 runs 14 residues. The chain's CDR3 is CASIDTNSNQPQHF. In DNA, the CDR3 is TGTGCCAGTATCGACACTAATAGCAATCAGCCCCAGCATTTT.

There are a few counts of this clone. The rearrangement links TRBV5-6 to TRBJ1-2; 7 bases fit TRBD1. Germline V gene data show CDR1 as SGHDT and CDR2 as YYEEEE. The CDR3 loop spans 13 amino acids. V lost 2 bases and J lost 7; bases outside the gene matches: 5. The CDR3 bases are TGTGCCAGCAGCTTAAAGGGGGCAGGTGGCTACACCTTC. This translates into CASSLKGAGGYTF.

V and J are TRBV5-1 and TRBJ1-2; TRBD1 matches at 9 bases. CDR3 length: 16 residues. The trim removed 4 bases at V and 6 bases at J, leaving 13 bases unmatched. Germline V CDR1 and CDR2: SGHRS, YFSETQ. The CDR3 DNA sequence: TGCGCCAGCAGCCATTCTCCGGGACAGGGAACGGATGGCTACACCTTC. Residues: CASSHSPGQGTDGYTF. Filled out from reference TRBV5-1 and TRBJ1-2, the complete variable domain reads KAGVTQTPRYLIKTRGQQVTLSCSPISGHRSVSWYQQTPGQGLQFLFEYFSETQRNKGNFPGRFSGRQFSNSRSEMNVSTLELGDSALYLCASSHSPGQGTDGYTFGSGTRLTVV.